A selection of T cell receptor beta chains follows, all from one sample in a study of T cell repertoires in aging, cancer and after chemotherapy. MiXCR was run by TCRdb on the multiplex PCR reads, yielding one entry per CDR3 protein. The sample carries more than 8,000 distinct CDR3 sequences, 39% recorded once. Sequencing used blood. Source of these receptors: a human donor in good health. Each CDR3 is given with its conserved first and last residue. Fields, in order: clone size, J gene, CDR3 length, V gene, D gene, CDR3 DNA, CDR3 protein. D genes are given only for firm matches. A clone size is listed for some rows: how often the clone was seen (once, few, many), or a class if it is expanded.

- | TRBJ1-5 | 16 | TRBV5-6 | - | TGTGCCAGCAGCCAAAGGAAGGGGTTGAGCAATCAGCCCCAGCATTTT | CASSQRKGLSNQPQHF
- | TRBJ1-1 | 14 | TRBV6-5 | - | TGTGCCAGCAGTTTCCGGGCCTCCGGCACTGAAGCTTTCTTT | CASSFRASGTEAFF
- | TRBJ2-7 | 13 | TRBV6-5 | - | TGTGCCAGCAGTTTGGCCAGGGACTACGAGCAGTACTTC | CASSLARDYEQYF
few | TRBJ2-7 | 13 | TRBV29-1 | - | TGCAGCGTTGGGCCAGGAGACTCCTACGAGCAGTACTTC | CSVGPGDSYEQYF
- | TRBJ2-1 | 15 | TRBV6-4 | TRBD2 | TGTGCCAGCAGACCACTAGCGGGAGGTAACAATGAGCAGTTCTTC | CASRPLAGGNNEQFF
- | TRBJ1-5 | 17 | TRBV19 | - | TGTGCCAGTGACCGGGTAGGAATCGGTGTCGGTGGTCAGCCCCAGCATTTT | CASDRVGIGVGGQPQHF
- | TRBJ2-2 | 13 | TRBV11-1 | - | TGTGCCAGCAGTCCCATTAGAACCGGGGAGCTGTTTTTT | CASSPIRTGELFF
- | TRBJ1-2 | 13 | TRBV12-3/TRBV12-4 | - | TGTGCCAGCAGTTTAACCCCAGGCCATGGCTACACCTTC | CASSLTPGHGYTF
few | TRBJ2-5 | 11 | TRBV10-3 | - | TGTGCCATCAGGGATGAAGAGACCCAGTACTTC | CAIRDEETQYF
- | TRBJ2-7 | 18 | TRBV18 | TRBD2 | TGTGCCAGCTCAATACTCGGACTAGCGGGCGCCCCCTCCTACGAGCAGTACTTC | CASSILGLAGAPSYEQYF
- | TRBJ1-5 | 13 | TRBV6-2/TRBV6-3 | - | TGTGCCAGCAGTACCAATAGCAATCAGCCCCAGCATTTT | CASSTNSNQPQHF
- | TRBJ2-2 | 18 | TRBV6-6 | - | TGTGCCAGCACCGAGATTCCCCCGGGAGCAGCGAACACCGGGGAGCTGTTTTTT | CASTEIPPGAANTGELFF
few | TRBJ2-6 | 15 | TRBV12-3/TRBV12-4 | - | TGTGCCAGCAGCGGATTTCCCTCTGGGGCCAACGTCCTGACTTTC | CASSGFPSGANVLTF
- | TRBJ2-7 | 13 | TRBV12-3/TRBV12-4 | - | TGTGCCAGCAGTTTAGGCAACTCCTACGAGCAGTACTTC | CASSLGNSYEQYF
- | TRBJ2-3 | 16 | TRBV5-5 | TRBD2 | TGTGCCAGCAGCTCGGGACTAGCGGGGTGGACAGATACGCAGTATTTT | CASSSGLAGWTDTQYF
- | TRBJ2-1 | 15 | TRBV5-6 | TRBD2 | TGCGCCAGCAGCTTGGCCTGGGGGACTAGCGAGCCCAAGTTCTTC | CASSLAWGTSEPKFF
- | TRBJ2-5 | 14 | TRBV20-1 | TRBD2 | TGCAGTGCTAGAGAAGCGGGGGGAAAAGAGACCCAGTACTTC | CSAREAGGKETQYF
- | TRBJ1-1 | 14 | TRBV11-1 | - | TGTGCCAGCAGCTTAGGGTCTGGCAGGGGTGAAGCTTTCTTT | CASSLGSGRGEAFF
- | TRBJ1-3 | 15 | TRBV6-1 | - | TGTGCCAGCAGTGTAGGCAGGGGAGCGGGAAACACCATATATTTT | CASSVGRGAGNTIYF
once | TRBJ1-3 | 15 | TRBV24-1 | - | TGTGCCACCAGTGACTCCTCGTTCTCTGGAAACACCATATATTTT | CATSDSSFSGNTIYF
few | TRBJ1-2 | 17 | TRBV6-2/TRBV6-3 | TRBD1 | TGTGCCAGCATCCGTGGACAGGGTAGAACACAAGGCTATGGCTACACCTTC | CASIRGQGRTQGYGYTF
few | TRBJ1-1 | 14 | TRBV6-5 | - | TGTGCCAGCAGTTACAGGTCGAATTGGGCTGAAGCTTTCTTT | CASSYRSNWAEAFF
few | TRBJ1-2 | 14 | TRBV6-5 | - | TGTGCCAGCAGGGCGGGCAGCCAGAACTATGGCTACACCTTC | CASRAGSQNYGYTF
- | TRBJ2-5 | 13 | TRBV5-1 | - | TGCGCCAGCAGCTTGGGCGGCTGGGAGACCCAGTACTTC | CASSLGGWETQYF
few | TRBJ2-7 | 15 | TRBV6-2/TRBV6-3 | - | TGTGCCAGCAGTTTAATCCAGGACATTACCTACGAGCAGTACTTC | CASSLIQDITYEQYF
- | TRBJ2-5 | 16 | TRBV18 | - | TGTGCCAGCTCACCTAATATGGCGGGGAGCCGAGAGACCCAGTACTTC | CASSPNMAGSRETQYF
- | TRBJ2-7 | 16 | TRBV5-6 | - | TGTGCCAGCAGCTTGGGTTTAGGTGGGATCACCTACGAGCAGTACTTC | CASSLGLGGITYEQYF
- | TRBJ2-7 | 20 | TRBV11-1 | - | TGTGCCAGCAGCCGAGGGGACCCAAGTCGACCCAGGGAAGGCACCTACGAGCAGTACTTC | CASSRGDPSRPREGTYEQYF
few | TRBJ2-3 | 16 | TRBV19 | - | TGTGCCAGTAGTCCCCCAGGGGCTGAATACACAGATACGCAGTATTTT | CASSPPGAEYTDTQYF
- | TRBJ1-1 | 14 | TRBV27 | - | TGTGCCAGCAGTTTATCTCCAGGGTATGTTGAAGCTTTCTTT | CASSLSPGYVEAFF
- | TRBJ2-5 | 16 | TRBV5-1 | TRBD2 | TGTGCCAGCAGCCCCAGACTAGCGGGAGGTTGGGAGACCCAGTACTTC | CASSPRLAGGWETQYF
- | TRBJ1-1 | 15 | TRBV6-1 | - | TGTGCCATCAGTGAGTTTGAGGGAGGGTCTCCTGAAGCTTTCTTT | CAISEFEGGSPEAFF
once | TRBJ2-3 | 17 | TRBV18 | - | TGTGCCAGCTCACCCGTCCAGGGACTGGGGGGCACAGATACGCAGTATTTT | CASSPVQGLGGTDTQYF
- | TRBJ1-5 | 14 | TRBV27 | TRBD1 | TGTGCCAGCAGCACGGGACAGGGCAATCAGCCCCAGCATTTT | CASSTGQGNQPQHF
- | TRBJ2-1 | 15 | TRBV10-3 | - | TGTGCCTCGCAATCCCACGGGACGACGGTCGGTGAGCAGTTCTTC | CASQSHGTTVGEQFF
- | TRBJ2-1 | 15 | TRBV6-5 | - | TGTGCCAGCAGTTACTCGAGAGACATTTACAATGAGCAGTTCTTC | CASSYSRDIYNEQFF
- | TRBJ1-2 | 15 | TRBV6-5 | TRBD1 | TGTGCCAGCAGTTTTTCTGGGACAGGGACGAAGGGCTACACCTTC | CASSFSGTGTKGYTF
- | TRBJ1-4 | 15 | TRBV11-3 | - | TGTGCCAGCAGCTTGACCGGGACACGTTATGAAAAACTGTTTTTT | CASSLTGTRYEKLFF
- | TRBJ1-3 | 17 | TRBV7-6 | TRBD1 | TGTGCCAGCAGCTTAGCGGGACAGGGGGCTTTCATAAACACCATATATTTT | CASSLAGQGAFINTIYF
- | TRBJ1-2 | 14 | TRBV5-6 | - | TGTGCCAGCAGCTTGGCCTCCGATCGCCATGGCTACACCTTC | CASSLASDRHGYTF
- | TRBJ1-4 | 14 | TRBV6-1 | TRBD1 | TGTGCCAGCAGTGATCGACAGGGAAATGAAAAACTGTTTTTT | CASSDRQGNEKLFF
few | TRBJ2-7 | 16 | TRBV19 | TRBD2 | TGTGCCAGTAGTATACCCTATGCGGGAGGGCCGGGGGAGCAGTACTTC | CASSIPYAGGPGEQYF
- | TRBJ1-5 | 14 | TRBV6-6 | - | TGTGCCAGCAACAACGGGGTTAGCAATCAGCCCCAGCATTTT | CASNNGVSNQPQHF
medium-sized | TRBJ2-5 | 13 | TRBV29-1 | - | TGCAGCGTTGAAGGCAGTCCCGTGGAGACCCAGTACTTC | CSVEGSPVETQYF
- | TRBJ2-7 | 13 | TRBV29-1 | - | TGCAGCGTTGCCTTTGCGGGCGCCTACGAGCAGTACTTC | CSVAFAGAYEQYF
- | TRBJ1-1 | 13 | TRBV5-1 | - | TGCGCCAGCAGCTTGTCACGGAACACTGAAGCTTTCTTT | CASSLSRNTEAFF
- | TRBJ1-1 | 12 | TRBV6-5 | - | TGTGCCAGCAGCCACCCTCAGGGTGAAGCTTTCTTT | CASSHPQGEAFF
few | TRBJ1-1 | 12 | TRBV15 | - | TGTGCCACCAGCAGGAACAGGTATGAAGCTTTCTTT | CATSRNRYEAFF
- | TRBJ1-4 | 11 | TRBV6-5 | - | TGTGCCAGCAGTCCCCGGGAGGGACTGTTTTTT | CASSPREGLFF
- | TRBJ2-1 | 12 | TRBV11-3 | - | TGTGCCAGCAGCTTAATGGGAGGTGAGCAGTTCTTC | CASSLMGGEQFF
few | TRBJ2-1 | 16 | TRBV21-1 | - | TGTGCCAGCAGCAAAGCTAGGGGGCACGCGTACAATGAGCAGTTCTTC | CASSKARGHAYNEQFF
medium-sized | TRBJ1-4 | 13 | TRBV29-1 | - | TGCAGCGTCTCGCTACGTAAGGAGGAAAAACTGTTTTTT | CSVSLRKEEKLFF